A selection of T cell receptor beta chains follows, all from one sample in a study of T-cell memory formation after mild COVID-19. Via MiXCR, TCRdb re-called the 5' RACE reads, giving one row per CDR3 protein. The table shows hundreds of thousands of distinct CDR3 sequences, with around 28% occurring only once. Sequenced material: PBMCs or a T cell subset sorted from them (not recorded which). The receptors originated from an adult woman who had mild COVID-19 (a few samples of this study predate the infection). Cell type and time point are not known. Each CDR3 is given with its conserved first and last residue. The D gene is left open where the match is weak. Only some rows state a clone size, as once, few, many or a class for expanded clones.

abundance: -
d_gene: -
v_gene: TRBV12-5
j_gene: TRBJ2-1
CDR3nt: TGTGCTAGTGGTTTGATATCATGGGGGTCTTCAAATGAGCAGTTCTTC
CDR3aa: CASGLISWGSSNEQFF

abundance: -
d_gene: -
v_gene: TRBV6-2/TRBV6-3
j_gene: TRBJ2-6
CDR3nt: TGTGCCAGCAGTTATCCCATCTCTGGGGCCAACGTCCTGACTTTC
CDR3aa: CASSYPISGANVLTF

abundance: -
d_gene: -
v_gene: TRBV29-1
j_gene: TRBJ2-2
CDR3nt: TGCAGCGTGGAAGGCCAAGCCGGGGAGCTGTTTTTT
CDR3aa: CSVEGQAGELFF

abundance: -
d_gene: TRBD2
v_gene: TRBV27
j_gene: TRBJ2-7
CDR3nt: TGTGCCAGCAGTTGGACTAGCGGGGGCGTCTACGAGCAGTACTTC
CDR3aa: CASSWTSGGVYEQYF

abundance: few
d_gene: TRBD1
v_gene: TRBV5-6
j_gene: TRBJ2-1
CDR3nt: TGTGCCAGCAGCGGTGGGACAGGGGGCCACCGTGGCCATGAGCAGTTCTTC
CDR3aa: CASSGGTGGHRGHEQFF

abundance: -
d_gene: -
v_gene: TRBV5-8
j_gene: TRBJ1-2
CDR3nt: TGTGCCAGCAGCTCCCCACTGACAGAGATCTATGGCTACACCTTC
CDR3aa: CASSSPLTEIYGYTF

abundance: few
d_gene: -
v_gene: TRBV7-2
j_gene: TRBJ2-5
CDR3nt: TGTGCCAGCAGCTCGATGTTGAGGGGCCAAGAGACCCAGTACTTC
CDR3aa: CASSSMLRGQETQYF

abundance: -
d_gene: TRBD1
v_gene: TRBV6-5
j_gene: TRBJ2-3
CDR3nt: TGTGCCAGCAGCACCGGGACAGGGAGGGCAACGCAGTATTTT
CDR3aa: CASSTGTGRATQYF

abundance: few
d_gene: TRBD1
v_gene: TRBV24-1
j_gene: TRBJ1-2
CDR3nt: TGTGCCACCAGTGATGCTCCGGGACAGGGTCGGCTAACCTTC
CDR3aa: CATSDAPGQGRLTF

abundance: -
d_gene: -
v_gene: TRBV29-1
j_gene: TRBJ1-4
CDR3nt: TGCAGCGTTGAAGCCGCGCAGGGGCCCCAGGGTGAAAAACTGTTTTTT
CDR3aa: CSVEAAQGPQGEKLFF

abundance: few
d_gene: TRBD1
v_gene: TRBV7-2
j_gene: TRBJ2-6
CDR3nt: TGTGCCAGCAGCTTAGTAGGCAGGGGGCAGTTCGGGGCCAACGTCCTGACTTTC
CDR3aa: CASSLVGRGQFGANVLTF

abundance: -
d_gene: TRBD1
v_gene: TRBV14
j_gene: TRBJ1-1
CDR3nt: TGTGCCAGCAGCCCCCGGGACAGGGACACTGAAGCTTTCTTT
CDR3aa: CASSPRDRDTEAFF

abundance: few
d_gene: -
v_gene: TRBV5-1
j_gene: TRBJ2-3
CDR3nt: TGCGCCAGCAGCTGGGGGGGCGGCGATACGCAGTATTTT
CDR3aa: CASSWGGGDTQYF

abundance: few
d_gene: TRBD1
v_gene: TRBV4-1
j_gene: TRBJ2-7
CDR3nt: TGCGCCAGCAGCCAGACGACAGGGGGGTACGAGCAGTACTTC
CDR3aa: CASSQTTGGYEQYF

abundance: few
d_gene: -
v_gene: TRBV29-1
j_gene: TRBJ2-2
CDR3nt: TGCAGCGTTGAGGGGCAGGAGATCACCGGGGAGCTGTTTTTT
CDR3aa: CSVEGQEITGELFF

abundance: few
d_gene: -
v_gene: TRBV24-1
j_gene: TRBJ2-3
CDR3nt: TGTGCCACCAGTGATTTCGGAGGGGACTTTATCACAGATACGCAGTATTTT
CDR3aa: CATSDFGGDFITDTQYF

abundance: many
d_gene: -
v_gene: TRBV5-1
j_gene: TRBJ2-5
CDR3nt: TGCGCCAGCAGCCAGGCTCCACGAGAGACCCAGTACTTC
CDR3aa: CASSQAPRETQYF

abundance: few
d_gene: -
v_gene: TRBV12-3/TRBV12-4
j_gene: TRBJ2-2
CDR3nt: TGTGCCAGCAGCGCTCCGGGACTTAAGAACACCGGGGAGCTGTTTTTT
CDR3aa: CASSAPGLKNTGELFF

abundance: -
d_gene: TRBD2
v_gene: TRBV12-3/TRBV12-4
j_gene: TRBJ2-1
CDR3nt: TGTGCCAGCAGTGACCGGACTAGCGGCGAAAATGAGCAGTTCTTC
CDR3aa: CASSDRTSGENEQFF

abundance: -
d_gene: -
v_gene: TRBV20-1
j_gene: TRBJ2-1
CDR3nt: TGCAGTGCTAGAGGGGCGGGCGGGCGACTATACAATGAGCAGTTCTTC
CDR3aa: CSARGAGGRLYNEQFF

abundance: -
d_gene: TRBD2
v_gene: TRBV5-6
j_gene: TRBJ2-1
CDR3nt: TGTGCCAGCAGCTTGCGGACTAGCGGGGGTTGGAATGAGCAGTTCTTC
CDR3aa: CASSLRTSGGWNEQFF

abundance: -
d_gene: TRBD1
v_gene: TRBV23-1
j_gene: TRBJ1-4
CDR3nt: TGCGCCAGCAGTGGGGACAGGGGAGATGAAAAACTGTTTTTT
CDR3aa: CASSGDRGDEKLFF

abundance: once
d_gene: -
v_gene: TRBV9
j_gene: TRBJ1-2
CDR3nt: TGTGCCAGCAGCGTAGAGGGCAGAAACTATGGCTACACCTTC
CDR3aa: CASSVEGRNYGYTF

abundance: -
d_gene: -
v_gene: TRBV4-1
j_gene: TRBJ1-2
CDR3nt: TGCGCCAGCAGCCAAGGCCCCCTTGGGCAATTCTATGGCTACACCTTC
CDR3aa: CASSQGPLGQFYGYTF

abundance: few
d_gene: -
v_gene: TRBV7-9
j_gene: TRBJ2-7
CDR3nt: TGTGCCAGCAGCCTAGGGATCGGGACAAACTACGAGCAGTACTTC
CDR3aa: CASSLGIGTNYEQYF

abundance: many
d_gene: -
v_gene: TRBV5-1
j_gene: TRBJ2-7
CDR3nt: TGCGCCAGCAGCTTAGACGCCTACGAGCAGTACTTC
CDR3aa: CASSLDAYEQYF

abundance: -
d_gene: -
v_gene: TRBV6-2/TRBV6-3
j_gene: TRBJ2-1
CDR3nt: TGTGCCAGCAGTTACTCCCACGCGATCAGCTCCTACAATGAGCAGTTCTTC
CDR3aa: CASSYSHAISSYNEQFF

abundance: -
d_gene: TRBD1
v_gene: TRBV23-1
j_gene: TRBJ1-1
CDR3nt: TGCGCCAGCAGTCACGGACAGGTGATATCTGAAGCTTTCTTT
CDR3aa: CASSHGQVISEAFF

abundance: -
d_gene: TRBD1
v_gene: TRBV7-9
j_gene: TRBJ1-4
CDR3nt: TGTGCCAGCAGCGGGACAGGGAGTAATGAAAAACTGTTTTTT
CDR3aa: CASSGTGSNEKLFF

abundance: -
d_gene: TRBD1
v_gene: TRBV18
j_gene: TRBJ2-2
CDR3nt: TGTGCCAGCTCACGCCGGGACAGGGCTCACACCGGGGAGCTGTTTTTT
CDR3aa: CASSRRDRAHTGELFF

abundance: few
d_gene: TRBD2
v_gene: TRBV2
j_gene: TRBJ2-3
CDR3nt: TGTGCCAGCTACGGGGGGGGCACAGATACGCAGTATTTT
CDR3aa: CASYGGGTDTQYF

abundance: -
d_gene: TRBD1
v_gene: TRBV24-1
j_gene: TRBJ2-3
CDR3nt: TGTGCCACCAGTGATCTCGGACAGGGCACAGATACGCAGTATTTT
CDR3aa: CATSDLGQGTDTQYF

abundance: many
d_gene: TRBD2
v_gene: TRBV5-1
j_gene: TRBJ2-1
CDR3nt: TGCGCCAGCAGCTTGGCGGGGACTAGCGGCAATGAGCAGTTCTTC
CDR3aa: CASSLAGTSGNEQFF

abundance: -
d_gene: -
v_gene: TRBV7-8
j_gene: TRBJ1-2
CDR3nt: TGTGCCAGCAGCTTCATAGTGGGGGTTGGATATGGCTACACCTTC
CDR3aa: CASSFIVGVGYGYTF

abundance: few
d_gene: TRBD1
v_gene: TRBV7-9
j_gene: TRBJ1-2
CDR3nt: TGTGCCAGCAGCACCTCCGGGACAGGGAGACATGGCTACACCTTC
CDR3aa: CASSTSGTGRHGYTF

abundance: -
d_gene: -
v_gene: TRBV7-2
j_gene: TRBJ1-1
CDR3nt: TGTGCCAGCAGCTTTCTTGGGGGAGGGGCTGAAGCTTTCTTT
CDR3aa: CASSFLGGGAEAFF

abundance: -
d_gene: -
v_gene: TRBV15
j_gene: TRBJ1-1
CDR3nt: TGTGCCACCAGCCCCAAACTCGGGACCACTGAAGCTTTCTTT
CDR3aa: CATSPKLGTTEAFF

abundance: -
d_gene: TRBD2
v_gene: TRBV5-1
j_gene: TRBJ2-3
CDR3nt: TGCGCCAGCAGCCCCCTGTCTCGACTAGCGGGAGGTTTACTTTCTGCAGATACGCAGTATTTT
CDR3aa: CASSPLSRLAGGLLSADTQYF

abundance: few
d_gene: -
v_gene: TRBV28
j_gene: TRBJ1-4
CDR3nt: TGTGCCAGCAGTTTATTGGTGGGGCGGAGAAATGAAAAACTGTTTTTT
CDR3aa: CASSLLVGRRNEKLFF

abundance: -
d_gene: -
v_gene: TRBV7-2
j_gene: TRBJ1-4
CDR3nt: TGTGCCAGCACCCCCGGGGGAGGGTATGAAAAACTGTTTTTT
CDR3aa: CASTPGGGYEKLFF

abundance: few
d_gene: -
v_gene: TRBV7-2
j_gene: TRBJ2-1
CDR3nt: TGTGCCAGCAGCCAAGAAGCGGCGTCCTACAATGAGCAGTTCTTC
CDR3aa: CASSQEAASYNEQFF

abundance: -
d_gene: -
v_gene: TRBV24-1
j_gene: TRBJ2-1
CDR3nt: TGTGCCACCAGTGGTGTCGTTGGGAGAGTTTCGGTTTTCTCCAATGAGCAGTTCTTC
CDR3aa: CATSGVVGRVSVFSNEQFF